The 11 T cell receptor beta chains below all came from one sample that was sequenced in a study of T cells in Graves' hyperthyroidism and ophthalmopathy. RNA transcripts served as the template for amplifying TCR beta CDR3 regions. With the HTBI primer set, the TCR CDR3 went through a first round of RT-PCR. MiXCR, applied by TCRdb to the multiplex PCR reads, yields one record per CDR3 protein. The table lists 500,000 to 800,000 distinct CDR3 sequences, roughly 15% of them singletons, with around an eighth in the top ten. The sequencing sample was made of blood. The receptors shown here come from a woman aged 45-59 years with Graves' ophthalmopathy.

The chain joins TRBV18 to TRBJ2-2; D not resolved. Trimming pared 2 bases from V and 6 bases from J, leaving 7 bases between. The CDR3 runs to 13 residues. Germline V gives CDR1 KGHSH, CDR2 LQKENI. The DNA of the CDR3 is TGTGCCAGCTCACCAAAGAATGCCGGGGAGCTGTTTTTT. Amino acid sequence: CASSPKNAGELFF.

This clonotype occurred a few times. The rearrangement links TRBV28 to TRBJ1-1, with 9 positions matching TRBD1. J gave up 3 bases and V 7 bases, and 9 bases lay outside the gene matches. The CDR3 contains 15 residues. In germline, CDR1 is MDHEN, CDR2 SYDVKM. The CDR3 region has the DNA TGTGCCAGCACCCAAGGACAGGGGTTATACACTGAAGCTTTCTTT. Protein product: CASTQGQGLYTEAFF. The full variable domain, in which reference TRBV28 and TRBJ1-1 provide the parts outside the CDR3, is DVKVTQSSRYLVKRTGEKVFLECVQDMDHENMFWYRQDPGLGLRLIYFSYDVKMKEKGDIPEGYSVSREKKERFSLILESASTNQTSMYLCASTQGQGLYTEAFFGQGTRLTVV.

The table lists this clonotype with a count of one. The genes are TRBV5-1 and TRBJ2-3; D may be TRBD1 or TRBD2 (6 bases each). The CDR3 has 15 amino acids. Germline loops: CDR1 SGHRS, CDR2 YFSETQ. V gave up 6 bases and J gave up 8 bases, with 22 bases separating them. CDR3 amino acids: CASTINLGGPGTQYF. The CDR3 DNA sequence: TGCGCCAGCACCATCAACCTGGGGGGCCCAGGTACGCAGTATTTT. The whole variable domain, filled in from reference TRBV5-1 and TRBJ2-3, reads KAGVTQTPRYLIKTRGQQVTLSCSPISGHRSVSWYQQTPGQGLQFLFEYFSETQRNKGNFPGRFSGRQFSNSRSEMNVSTLELGDSALYLCASTINLGGPGTQYFGPGTRLTVL.

This clonotype was observed at least ten times. The chain employs TRBV7-2 and TRBJ2-7; no clear D. Deletions cut 1 base from V and 3 bases from J, with 10 bases between. This CDR3 spans 14 amino acids. Germline values: CDR1 SGHTA, CDR2 FQGNSA. The chain's CDR3 is CASSLGHPFYEQYF. Here the CDR3 DNA reads TGTGCCAGCAGCTTAGGACACCCATTCTACGAGCAGTACTTC.

In its sample, this clonotype was seen many times. The chain recombines TRBV20-1 with TRBJ2-5, with D hard to call. Germline CDR1 reads DFQATT; CDR2 reads SNEGSKA (reference sequence). This CDR3 is 16 amino acids long. V lost 0 bases, J lost 1 base, and 15 bases lay in between. CDR3 protein: CSARDIRATRQETQYF. The DNA of the CDR3 is TGCAGTGCTAGAGATATTCGGGCTACTCGCCAAGAGACCCAGTACTTC.

Only a few counts were recorded for this clonotype. J is TRBJ2-3 and V is TRBV3-1; D may be TRBD2 (6 bases). From germline, CDR1 is LGHDT and CDR2 YNNKEL (reference sequence). There are 15 residues in the CDR3. Trimming took off 0 bases at V and 1 base at J, with 8 bases between the two ends. The CDR3: CASSQESSGTDTQYF. The CDR3 coding sequence is TGTGCCAGCAGCCAAGAGTCTAGCGGCACAGATACGCAGTATTTT.

Many counts were recorded for this clonotype. V usage is TRBV5-1 and J usage is TRBJ2-1; 7 bases are a match to TRBD1. The CDR3 loop spans 15 amino acids. With 3 bases clipped from V and 1 base from J, the junction kept 4 bases outside the gene matches. Germline V lookup: CDR1 SGHRS, CDR2 YFSETQ. Written as DNA, the CDR3 is TGCGCCAGCAGCTGTGGGACAGCTTCCTACAATGAGCAGTTCTTC. As protein: CASSCGTASYNEQFF.

The chain couples TRBV30 to TRBJ2-5; D may be TRBD2 (6 bases). The CDR3 spans 16 residues. The germline V and J ends were trimmed by 5 bases and 5 bases, with 24 bases remaining between them. Per the germline V gene, CDR1 is GTSNPN and CDR2 is SVGIG (reference sequence). The CDR3 DNA reads as TGTGCCTGGTCCTTGGGGGTGGGAGGTTTAGGGGAGACCCAGTACTTC. Its translation: CAWSLGVGGLGETQYF. The variable domain in full, with the rest retrieved from reference TRBV30 and TRBJ2-5, is SQTIHQWPATLVQPVGSPLSLECTVEGTSNPNLYWYRQAAGRGLQLLFYSVGIGQISSEVPQNLSASRPQDRQFILSSKKLLLSDSGFYLCAWSLGVGGLGETQYFGPGTRLLVL.

This clonotype came up many times. The rearrangement links TRBV5-1 to TRBJ2-5; 9 nucleotides align to TRBD1. The CDR3 spans 17 residues. Germline CDR1 and CDR2: SGHRS and YFSETQ. J was trimmed by 5 bases and V by 0 bases; bases with no gene match: 11. The CDR3 nucleotides are TGCGCCAGCAGCTTGGTGCTCACCGGGACAGGGCGGGAGACCCAGTACTTC. Translating it yields CASSLVLTGTGRETQYF. Variable domain in full (rest from reference TRBV5-1 and TRBJ2-5): KAGVTQTPRYLIKTRGQQVTLSCSPISGHRSVSWYQQTPGQGLQFLFEYFSETQRNKGNFPGRFSGRQFSNSRSEMNVSTLELGDSALYLCASSLVLTGTGRETQYFGPGTRLLVL.

This clonotype was observed at least ten times. The V gene is TRBV11-2, the J gene TRBJ2-1; 11 nucleotides agree with TRBD2. In germline, CDR1 is SGHAT, CDR2 FQNNGV. The CDR3 consists of 18 residues. The trim removed 2 bases at V and 6 bases at J, leaving 12 bases unmatched. For the CDR3, the DNA is TGTGCCAGCAGCTTAAGGGGACTAGCGGACCATGGGGGCAATGAGCAGTTCTTC. Its translation is CASSLRGLADHGGNEQFF.

This clonotype was detected a few times. V and J are TRBV6-1 and TRBJ2-6; TRBD1 might be the D (5 bases). CDR1 and CDR2 (germline): MNHNS, SASEGT. V was clipped by 6 bases and J by 0 bases, with 18 bases between them. The CDR3 is 18 amino acids. The CDR3 region is CASRVGHPQGSGANVLTF. The CDR3 DNA reads TGTGCCAGCAGAGTCGGACATCCCCAAGGCTCTGGGGCCAACGTCCTGACTTTC.